This is a list of T cell receptor beta chains from one sample in a study of identical twins. TCRdb re-derived calls from the 5' RACE reads in MiXCR, one entry per CDR3 protein. The sample lists around 1.7 million distinct CDR3 sequences; roughly a third were seen once. Specimen: cord blood. These receptors all come from a newborn girl in good health. Both conserved end residues are part of each CDR3. The D gene is left open where the match is weak. Clone size is not always given. Where it is, it says once, few, many or a class for expanded clones.

>NA|TRBV20-1|NA|TRBJ2-5
CSASHPWGEETQYF
TGCAGTGCTAGCCACCCTTGGGGGGAAGAGACCCAGTACTTC
>NA|TRBV5-1|NA|TRBJ1-6
CASSLGVRGPYNSPLHF
TGCGCCAGCAGCTTGGGAGTCCGGGGACCCTATAATTCACCCCTCCACTTT
>NA|TRBV29-1|NA|TRBJ1-1
CSVLNRRTEAFF
TGCAGCGTTCTCAACAGGAGGACTGAAGCTTTCTTT
>TRBD2|TRBV3-1|few|TRBJ2-1
CASSPAGTSGRNNEQFF
TGTGCCAGCAGCCCCGCAGGGACTAGCGGGAGGAACAATGAGCAGTTCTTC
>NA|TRBV24-1|few|TRBJ1-5
CATEGNQPQHF
TGTGCCACCGAAGGAAACCAGCCCCAGCATTTT
>TRBD1|TRBV7-2|NA|TRBJ1-2
CASSLVGTTGSYGYTF
TGTGCCAGCAGCTTAGTTGGTACGACAGGGAGCTATGGCTACACCTTC
>NA|TRBV11-2|NA|TRBJ2-6
CASSLRNRASGANVLTF
TGTGCCAGCAGCTTAAGGAACAGGGCCTCTGGGGCCAACGTCCTGACTTTC
>TRBD1|TRBV20-1|NA|TRBJ1-5
CGVRWTGRNQPQHF
TGCGGTGTTCGGTGGACAGGGCGCAATCAGCCCCAGCATTTT
>TRBD1|TRBV27|few|TRBJ1-5
CASQPRQGSNQPQHF
TGTGCCAGCCAGCCCCGACAGGGTAGCAATCAGCCCCAGCATTTT
>NA|TRBV28|NA|TRBJ1-2
CACSSDGPNYGYTF
TGTGCCTGCAGCTCAGATGGGCCTAACTATGGCTACACCTTC
>NA|TRBV3-1|NA|TRBJ2-7
CASSHGSYNEQYF
TGTGCCAGCAGCCACGGGTCCTACAATGAGCAGTACTTC
>NA|TRBV9|NA|TRBJ2-7
CASSQTTGLEQYF
TGTGCCAGCAGCCAAACTACAGGGTTGGAGCAGTACTTC
>NA|TRBV20-1|few|TRBJ2-2
CSARVDMELFF
TGCAGTGCTAGAGTCGATATGGAGCTGTTTTTT
>NA|TRBV7-9|NA|TRBJ1-4
CASSSARSNEKLFF
TGTGCCAGCAGCTCGGCGCGCTCTAATGAAAAACTGTTTTTT
>NA|TRBV7-7|NA|TRBJ2-3
CASSASPCIITDTQYF
TGTGCCAGCAGCGCCAGCCCATGCATTATCACAGATACGCAGTATTTT
>NA|TRBV29-1|few|TRBJ2-7
CSVEERVLSPYEQYF
TGCAGCGTTGAAGAGAGGGTCCTTTCCCCCTACGAGCAGTACTTC
>TRBD2|TRBV20-1|once|TRBJ2-1
CSARTSGGVYNEQFF
TGCAGTGCAAGGACTAGCGGGGGGGTTTACAATGAGCAGTTCTTC
>TRBD2|TRBV5-1|NA|TRBJ2-3
CASSLEAGLRKADTQYF
TGCGCCAGCAGCTTGGAAGCGGGGCTTCGAAAGGCAGATACGCAGTATTTT
>TRBD2|TRBV10-3|many|TRBJ2-3
CAISEFSGIGDTQYF
TGTGCCATCAGTGAGTTTAGCGGGATAGGGGATACGCAGTATTTT
>NA|TRBV20-1|few|TRBJ2-2
CSARVAERNTGELFF
TGCAGTGCTAGAGTGGCGGAGCGGAACACCGGGGAGCTGTTTTTT
>TRBD2|TRBV28|few|TRBJ2-3
CASSFPQQLPGQGLAKDTQYF
TGTGCCAGCAGTTTCCCCCAACAACTTCCGGGACAAGGACTAGCTAAAGATACGCAGTATTTT
>TRBD2|TRBV4-2|NA|TRBJ2-5
CASSLEREREETQYF
TGTGCCAGCAGCCTCGAGCGGGAGAGGGAAGAGACCCAGTACTTC
>TRBD2|TRBV12-3/TRBV12-4|few|TRBJ2-4
CASSPLAGGGKNIQYF
TGTGCCAGCAGTCCCCTAGCGGGCGGGGGCAAAAACATTCAGTACTTC
>NA|TRBV6-5|few|TRBJ2-5
CASSYSIQGPRPQYF
TGTGCCAGCAGTTACTCCATACAGGGTCCCCGGCCCCAGTACTTC